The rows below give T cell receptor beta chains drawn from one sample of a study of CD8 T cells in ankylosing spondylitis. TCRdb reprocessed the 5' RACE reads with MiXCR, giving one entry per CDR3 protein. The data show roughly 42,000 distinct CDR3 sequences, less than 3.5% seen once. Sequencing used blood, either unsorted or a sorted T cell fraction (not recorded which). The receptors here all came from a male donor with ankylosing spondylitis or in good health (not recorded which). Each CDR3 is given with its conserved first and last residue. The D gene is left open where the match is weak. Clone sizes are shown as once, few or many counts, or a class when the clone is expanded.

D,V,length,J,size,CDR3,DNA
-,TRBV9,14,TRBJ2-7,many,CASSTTGHAYEQYF,TGTGCCAGCAGCACTACCGGACACGCCTACGAGCAGTACTTC
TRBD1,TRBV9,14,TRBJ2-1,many,CASSVLQGDVEQFF,TGTGCCAGCAGCGTATTGCAGGGGGACGTTGAGCAGTTCTTC
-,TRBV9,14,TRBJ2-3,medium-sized,CASSVGGGADTQYF,TGTGCCAGCAGCGTAGGAGGGGGGGCAGATACGCAGTATTTT
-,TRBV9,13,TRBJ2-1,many,CASSVAGPGEQFF,TGTGCCAGCAGCGTAGCGGGACCAGGGGAGCAGTTCTTC
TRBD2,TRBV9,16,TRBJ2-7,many,CASSVAPLAGAYEQYF,TGTGCCAGCAGCGTAGCCCCACTAGCGGGAGCCTACGAGCAGTACTTC
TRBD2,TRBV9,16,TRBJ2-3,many,CASSARGTSGRYTQYF,TGTGCCAGCAGCGCCCGGGGAACTAGCGGGAGGTATACGCAGTATTTT
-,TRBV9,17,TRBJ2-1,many,CASSPGERIVYGDEQFF,TGTGCCAGCAGCCCTGGGGAGCGGATCGTCTATGGGGATGAGCAGTTCTTC
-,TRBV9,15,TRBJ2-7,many,CASSSGTLSSYEQYF,TGTGCCAGCAGCTCGGGGACTCTAAGCTCCTACGAGCAGTACTTC
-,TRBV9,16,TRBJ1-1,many,CASSVGTVGGNTEAFF,TGTGCCAGCAGCGTCGGGACCGTGGGGGGGAACACTGAAGCTTTCTTT
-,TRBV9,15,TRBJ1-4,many,CASSQGPTTNEKLFF,TGTGCCAGCAGCCAAGGACCGACAACTAATGAAAAACTGTTTTTT
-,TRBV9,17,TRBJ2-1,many,CASGGGTGSAISGEQFF,TGTGCCAGCGGAGGGGGGACGGGTAGCGCAATTTCGGGTGAGCAGTTCTTC
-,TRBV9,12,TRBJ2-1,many,CASSPRVNEQFF,TGTGCCAGCAGCCCGAGGGTCAATGAGCAGTTCTTC
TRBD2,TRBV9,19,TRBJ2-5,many,CASSVSAGVRGGYQETQYF,TGTGCCAGCAGCGTCTCAGCGGGAGTACGGGGTGGGTATCAAGAGACCCAGTACTTC
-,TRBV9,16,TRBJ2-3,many,CASSVAATISTDTQYF,TGTGCCAGCAGCGTAGCCGCCACGATTAGCACAGATACGCAGTATTTT